This T cell receptor beta chain originates from a study of regulatory T cells in long-lasting Graves disease. Study findings and constraints: Graves' patients with persistent disease showed TCR diversity lower than patients newly diagnosed. It was in persistent disease that TRBV28, TRBJ1-2 and TRBJ2-5 were favored.

This clonotype appeared many times. No antigen is known for it. In building TCR beta libraries, iRepertoire HTBI primers were used together with Arm-PCR of CDR3 regions. TCRdb ran MiXCR on the multiplex PCR reads and lists one entry per CDR3 protein. The table records about 540,000 distinct CDR3 sequences, roughly 12% of them present only once. Trimming took 2 bases from V and 3 from J, leaving 13 bases between them. Germline V gene lookup returns CDR1 KGHSH and CDR2 LQKENI. This CDR3 comprises 15 residues. The time point denotes: newly diagnosed GD, antithyroid drugs for less than 3 months. Preparation of the TCR library used RNA extracted from PBMCs. Separately, the same data were catalogued under a study of T cells in Graves' hyperthyroidism and ophthalmopathy.

The chain recombines TRBV18 with TRBJ1-2; D perhaps matches TRBD1 (6 bases). The receptor was isolated from a man aged 25 to 40 with Graves disease. The sequences come from peripheral blood mononuclear cells (PBMCs), collected at new diagnosis, from a patient treated with antithyroid drugs. This CDR3 reads CASSPEQGVDYGYTF. The CDR3 region has the DNA TGTGCCAGCTCACCAGAACAGGGCGTCGACTATGGCTACACCTTC.